This T cell receptor (beta chain) was observed in a study of blood T cell repertoires in COVID-19. Turning to the study itself: T cells, B-cell-depleted T cells, or PBMCs supplied cDNA or gDNA.

In the source study's methods: The assay estimated nucleated cells by amplifying reference gene primers. The protocol was immunoSEQ multiplex PCR, while the TCRdb copy is restricted to in-frame clones and leaves out a portion. Clone size and V and J calls were adopted from that table, with D and trimming inferred from the DNA. The sample includes under 85,000 clones, roughly 80% of them seen just once. This clone was recorded once. In germline, CDR1 is SGHTA, CDR2 FQGNSA. After removal of 0 bases from V and 7 bases from J, the junction contained 16 bases not matched to a gene. CDR3 length: 18 residues.

The receptor's source is a man in his 60s with active or convalescent COVID-19. The rearrangement links TRBV7-2 to TRBJ1-1, with 8 bases identical to TRBD1. The source material was peripheral blood. CDR3 nucleotides: TGTGCCAGCAGCTTAGCAAGGGCCAGGGGGCTATGGATCGGTGAAGCTTTCTTT. Its protein product is CASSLARARGLWIGEAFF.